This is a list of T cell receptor beta chains from one sample in a study of response to subunit inactivated influenza vaccine. Each CDR3 protein is one row after TCRdb ran MiXCR on the RT-PCR reads. The sample includes hundreds of thousands of distinct CDR3 sequences, less than 8% of them seen just once. The sample consisted of PBMCs from blood, taken 23 to 25 months after vaccination. These receptors came from a man aged 50 to 69 who received an inactivated influenza vaccine. The CDR3 runs from the conserved cysteine through the conserved F or W. The D gene is left open where the match is weak. Not every row has a clone size; where given, it reads once, few, many or a size class.

TGCGCCAGCAGATCAGGACTAAACGAGCAGTACTTC CASRSGLNEQYF TRBV5-1 NA TRBJ2-7 many
TGTGCCAGCAGCGAGGGGACAGGCTTGAACACTGAAGCTTTCTTT CASSEGTGLNTEAFF TRBV9 TRBD1 TRBJ1-1 few
TGTGCCAGCAGTTTAGACCCCCTGAGCAATCAGCCCCAGCATTTT CASSLDPLSNQPQHF TRBV27 NA TRBJ1-5 NA
TGTGCCAGCAGCCCGGGACGAAGATATGGCTACACCTTC CASSPGRRYGYTF TRBV7-9 NA TRBJ1-2 NA
TGCGCCAGCAGCCTTCGAGCCGGGGAGACCCAGTACTTC CASSLRAGETQYF TRBV4-3 NA TRBJ2-5 many
TGTGCCAGCAGTCTCGGGACTAGCATATACTTC CASSLGTSIYF TRBV27 TRBD2 TRBJ2-7 NA
TGTGCCAGCAGCTTTGCCGGGGCAGATACGCAGTATTTT CASSFAGADTQYF TRBV7-6 NA TRBJ2-3 few
TGTGCCAGCAGCTTAGTGGGACAGGTGAACACTGAAGCTTTCTTT CASSLVGQVNTEAFF TRBV7-2 TRBD1 TRBJ1-1 NA
TGCGCCAGCAGGAAAGGGGCGGGACAGCCCCAGCATTTT CASRKGAGQPQHF TRBV4-1 NA TRBJ1-5 few
TGCGCCAGCAGCCAAGGGATTGGTCAAAACACTGAAGCTTTCTTT CASSQGIGQNTEAFF TRBV4-3 NA TRBJ1-1 NA
TGTGCCAGCAGTTGGCGGACATGGGGCATTCAGCCCCAGCATTTT CASSWRTWGIQPQHF TRBV6-8 NA TRBJ1-5 NA
TGTGCCAGCAGCCTGACCAGCGGGAGTTGGGAGACCCAGTACTTC CASSLTSGSWETQYF TRBV6-1 TRBD2 TRBJ2-5 NA
TGTGCCAGTCAGACTAGCGCGAGCTCAGAGACCCAGTACTTC CASQTSASSETQYF TRBV12-3/TRBV12-4 TRBD2 TRBJ2-5 many
TGTGCCACCAGTGATTCGGACAGGGGTGTTCGGTACTTC CATSDSDRGVRYF TRBV24-1 TRBD1 TRBJ2-4 NA
TGCAGTGCTAGAGCCCGCCGAGCGGGGGGGGGTGAGCAGTTCTTC CSARARRAGGGEQFF TRBV20-1 TRBD2 TRBJ2-1 NA
TGCAGTGCTAGAGATCACTTAGGGACAGGGGGCTGGTCACCCCTCCACTTT CSARDHLGTGGWSPLHF TRBV20-1 TRBD1 TRBJ1-6 few
TGTGCCAGCAGCTTCTTTATCTCTTGGAACACTGAAGCTTTCTTT CASSFFISWNTEAFF TRBV11-3 NA TRBJ1-1 NA
TGTGCCAGCAGAACTACCGGGACAGGGATCTACGAGCAGTACTTC CASRTTGTGIYEQYF TRBV6-1 TRBD1 TRBJ2-7 many
TGTGCCAGCAGTGGCTCGGGATTCCCCGGGGAGCTGTTTTTT CASSGSGFPGELFF TRBV6-1 NA TRBJ2-2 few
TGCGCCAGCAGCCAAGCGTTTCTGGCGGTAGCGGGGACCCAGTACTTC CASSQAFLAVAGTQYF TRBV4-3 TRBD2 TRBJ2-5 few
TGTGCCAGCTCACCGAAAACAGGGAACGAGCAGTACTTC CASSPKTGNEQYF TRBV18 NA TRBJ2-7 NA
TGTGCCAGCATGAGCGGGGGCATCGGGGAGCTGTTTTTT CASMSGGIGELFF TRBV6-1 TRBD2 TRBJ2-2 few
TGTGCCAGCAAACAAACAGGGGTAATCTACGAGCAGTACTTC CASKQTGVIYEQYF TRBV28 TRBD1 TRBJ2-7 NA
TGTGCCAGCAGCCCTAGGGAGGTTCTGGACACTGAAGCTTTCTTT CASSPREVLDTEAFF TRBV3-1 NA TRBJ1-1 NA
TGTGCCAGCATCGCAGGGGGCGGGAAGACCCAGTACTTC CASIAGGGKTQYF TRBV5-6 TRBD1 TRBJ2-5 few
TGTGCCAGCAGCCAACTTGGGCTAGCGGGGGTTGAGCAGTTCTTC CASSQLGLAGVEQFF TRBV14 TRBD2 TRBJ2-1 NA
TGCGCCAGCAGCTTGGCACCCAGGGGGAGCTACGAGCAGTACTTC CASSLAPRGSYEQYF TRBV5-1 TRBD1 TRBJ2-7 many
TGTGCCAGCATCAAGCGACCGGGACACTTCTACGAGCAGTACTTC CASIKRPGHFYEQYF TRBV7-2 NA TRBJ2-7 many
TGCAGTGCTAGAGATCTTGGCCCCGGTACGCAGTATTTT CSARDLGPGTQYF TRBV20-1 NA TRBJ2-3 few
TGTGCCAGCAGTCTGACAGGGACCCACTATGGCTACACCTTC CASSLTGTHYGYTF TRBV27 TRBD1 TRBJ1-2 few
TGCGCCAGCAGCCAAGACTGGACCCTGGGGGGGACTGAAGCTTTCTTT CASSQDWTLGGTEAFF TRBV4-3 NA TRBJ1-1 NA